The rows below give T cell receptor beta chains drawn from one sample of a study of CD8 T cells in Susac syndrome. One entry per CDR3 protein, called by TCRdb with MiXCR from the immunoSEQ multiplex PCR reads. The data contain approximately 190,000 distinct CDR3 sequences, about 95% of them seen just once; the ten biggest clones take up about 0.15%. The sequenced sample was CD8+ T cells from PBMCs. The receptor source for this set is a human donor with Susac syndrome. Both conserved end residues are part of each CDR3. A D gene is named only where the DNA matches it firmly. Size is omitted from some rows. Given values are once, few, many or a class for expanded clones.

TGTGCCAGCAGTCCCACGACAGACAAGAACACCGGGGAGCTGTTTTTT | CASSPTTDKNTGELFF | TRBJ2-2 | TRBV28 | - | -
TGTGCCAGCAGTTTAGTCGTCAGGGAAGGGGATACGCAGTATTTT | CASSLVVREGDTQYF | TRBJ2-3 | TRBV12-3/TRBV12-4 | - | -
TGTGCCAGCAGTTACTCGAAACAGCAGCAGTACTTC | CASSYSKQQQYF | TRBJ2-7 | TRBV6-2/TRBV6-3 | - | -
TGTGCCAGCACCCCGCGACAGGGGGATACGCAGTATTTT | CASTPRQGDTQYF | TRBJ2-3 | TRBV7-3 | - | TRBD1
TGTGCCAGTAGTATACTCCAGGGGAGCAATCAGCCCCAGCATTTT | CASSILQGSNQPQHF | TRBJ1-5 | TRBV19 | - | -
TGTGCCAGCAGCTTATCAGGGGGCTACTCTGGAAACACCATATATTTT | CASSLSGGYSGNTIYF | TRBJ1-3 | TRBV5-6 | - | TRBD1
TGCAGTGTCCCTCCCGAGGGAATCTCCTACGAGCAGTACTTC | CSVPPEGISYEQYF | TRBJ2-7 | TRBV20-1 | - | -
TGTGCCGCACGCAGGCAGGGAGCGTACGAGCAGTACTTC | CAARRQGAYEQYF | TRBJ2-7 | TRBV6-1 | once | -
TGTGCCAGCAGCCAAGATCTGCTAGCGGGTGGTGAGCAGTTCTTC | CASSQDLLAGGEQFF | TRBJ2-1 | TRBV3-1 | - | TRBD2
TGCGCCAGCAGCCAGGGGGGGGTTCCCGCACAAGAGACCCAGTACTTC | CASSQGGVPAQETQYF | TRBJ2-5 | TRBV4-1 | - | TRBD2
TGTGCCAGCAGTCCTAGCCCACGGGATGAGCAGTTCTTC | CASSPSPRDEQFF | TRBJ2-1 | TRBV27 | once | -
TGTGCCAGCAGCTTCGGCCTTCCATACGAGCAGTACTTC | CASSFGLPYEQYF | TRBJ2-7 | TRBV7-9 | once | -
TGTGCCAGCAGTACGCCCCGAGGACAGGGTGGTCAAGAGACCCAGTACTTC | CASSTPRGQGGQETQYF | TRBJ2-5 | TRBV7-9 | - | TRBD1
TGCAGTGCTAGGGGACAGGGGAGCTATGGCTACACCTTC | CSARGQGSYGYTF | TRBJ1-2 | TRBV20-1 | - | TRBD1
TGTGCCAGCAGCGTACTACAGGGGGGCGAGCAGTACTTC | CASSVLQGGEQYF | TRBJ2-7 | TRBV9 | - | TRBD1
TGTGCCAGCAGCCAATTCGGGGGGCAAGAGACCCAGTACTTC | CASSQFGGQETQYF | TRBJ2-5 | TRBV7-2 | - | TRBD2
TGTGCCAGCAGATCAGGGCGGATGGGGGAAGAGACCCAGTACTTC | CASRSGRMGEETQYF | TRBJ2-5 | TRBV7-9 | once | -
TGTGCCAGCAGCTTGATACGGGACAGTGCCGCCGAGCAGTACTTC | CASSLIRDSAAEQYF | TRBJ2-7 | TRBV5-6 | - | TRBD1
TGCAGCGTTGAAGGTTCGGCAGGTTTTAGCAATGAGCAGTTCTTC | CSVEGSAGFSNEQFF | TRBJ2-1 | TRBV29-1 | - | -
TGTGCCAGCAGTTACGGGGGTTTTGGCTACACCTTC | CASSYGGFGYTF | TRBJ1-2 | TRBV6-5 | - | -
TGCGCCAGCAGCCGCTACAGGGGCACTGAAGCTTTCTTT | CASSRYRGTEAFF | TRBJ1-1 | TRBV5-1 | - | TRBD1
TGTGCCAGCAGTTTATTGCTCCACGAGACCCAGTACTTC | CASSLLLHETQYF | TRBJ2-5 | TRBV27 | - | -
TGTGCCAGCAACCAGGACACTAACATTCAGTACTTC | CASNQDTNIQYF | TRBJ2-4 | TRBV5-5 | - | -